The sequence of this TCR beta chain was determined in a study of cytomegalovirus exposure and HLA in healthy donors. Overall study: One earlier analysis, a look at about 179 million T cells, found almost 120 million unique TCR beta sequences. Points from the study as a whole: Generally TCR sequences proved uncommon, though certain public TCRs appeared in numerous donors. Previously analyzed data showed that most TCR beta V segments were productive at a frequency of about 87% or about 30%.

With regard to this clone: Its antigen remains unidentified.

60 Vbeta and 13 Jbeta primers were used in PCR. TCRdb's copy holds only in-frame clones and misses some; the assay was immunoSEQ multiplex PCR. The sample totals tens of thousands of clones. Germline V gives CDR1 MNHEY, CDR2 SMNVEV (reference sequence). There are 14 residues in the CDR3. V lost 5 bases to trimming and J lost 0 bases, with 8 bases between them. This chain connects TRBV27 to TRBJ1-3; D gene ambiguous. What was sequenced was PBMCs. This clonotype originated in a male donor in good health and CMV-seronegative. CDR3 sequence (DNA): TGTGCCAGCAGTCGGGCGGGCTCTGGAAACACCATATATTTT. Its translation is CASSRAGSGNTIYF.